Each of the 32 T cell receptor beta chains below was sequenced from the same sample in a study of blood T cell repertoires in COVID-19. The protocol was immunoSEQ multiplex PCR, while the TCRdb copy is restricted to in-frame clones and leaves out a portion. The sample records approximately 490,000 clones, about 85% being singletons. Input material: PBMCs or T cells enriched from blood (not recorded which). The receptors were gathered from a woman aged 60-75 years who had recovered from COVID-19.

The rearrangement links TRBV18 to TRBJ1-1; D possibly corresponds to TRBD1 (6 bases). The CDR3 has 14 amino acids. Germline V lookup: CDR1 KGHSH, CDR2 LQKENI. Trimming shortened V by 3 bases and J by 5 bases, and 13 bases separated the two germline ends. This CDR3 is CASSPRDTRTEAFF. CDR3 nucleotides: TGTGCCAGCTCACCCCGGGACACGAGGACTGAAGCTTTCTTT.

This clone has a handful of counts. V is TRBV24-1 and J is TRBJ1-2; D may be TRBD1 (6 bases). Germline CDR1 is KGHDR and CDR2 is SFDVKD. The CDR3 has 15 amino acids. Between the trimmed V and J ends, which lost 2 bases and 2 bases, there was a span of 11 bases. The CDR3: CATSDSQGPNYGYTF. DNA for the CDR3: TGTGCCACCAGTGATTCCCAGGGGCCAAACTATGGCTACACCTTC.

CDR3 sequence (DNA): TGCAGCGCTCCGACTAGCGGGGGGGCCGGAGATACGCAGTATTTT. It encodes CSAPTSGGAGDTQYF. V gene TRBV29-1 combines with J gene TRBJ2-3; TRBD2 matches at 14 bases. CDR1 is SQVTM, CDR2 ANQGSEA, per germline. The CDR3 length is 15 residues. V lost 7 bases and J lost 5; bases outside the gene matches: 8.

This clone was counted a single time. This sequence joins TRBV5-6 and TRBJ2-4; tentative D call: TRBD2 (5 bases). Between the trimmed V and J ends, which lost 0 bases and 8 bases, there was a span of 15 bases. Germline lookup yields CDR1 SGHDT and CDR2 YYEEEE. The length of the CDR3 is 15 residues. Here the CDR3 DNA reads TGTGCCAGCAGCTTGGTAGGCGGGCCCCAAGACATTCAGTACTTC. This sequence encodes CASSLVGGPQDIQYF.

V gene TRBV3-1 (or the pseudogene TRBV3-2) combines with J gene TRBJ2-3, with D possibly being TRBD2 (5 bases). V gave up 4 bases and J gave up 4 bases, with 9 bases separating them. CDR3 length: 13 amino acids. Germline CDR1 and CDR2: LGHDT and YNNKEL (reference sequence). The CDR3 spells CASSPSAADTQYF. In DNA, the CDR3 is TGTGCCAGCAGCCCCTCAGCGGCAGATACGCAGTATTTT.

This chain joins TRBV5-4 and TRBJ2-1; D uncertain. Germline CDR1 and CDR2: SGHNT and YYREEE (reference sequence). Trimming cost V 7 bases and J 9 bases, with 11 bases left between them. The CDR3 loop spans 11 amino acids. The CDR3: CASGPIIEQFF. The CDR3, as DNA: TGTGCCAGCGGGCCCATCATTGAGCAGTTCTTC.

This chain connects TRBV5-1 to TRBJ1-6; 7 bases map to TRBD1. CDR3 length: 15 residues. Germline assignment: CDR1 SGHRS and CDR2 YFSETQ. The ends lost 0 bases at V and 10 bases at J; junction bases unmatched: 7. In nucleotides, the CDR3 is TGCGCCAGCAGCTTGGGTGACAGGGTAGGATCACCCCTCCACTTT. Amino acids: CASSLGDRVGSPLHF.

V is TRBV29-1 and J is TRBJ2-3; 10 nucleotides line up with TRBD1. The trim removed 3 bases at V and 1 base at J, leaving 4 bases unmatched. Germline V gene data show CDR1 as SQVTM and CDR2 as ANQGSEA. The CDR3 loop spans 15 amino acids. The CDR3 spells CSVDGTGVRTDTQYF. For the CDR3, the DNA is TGCAGCGTTGACGGGACAGGGGTCCGCACAGATACGCAGTATTTT.

The V gene is TRBV5-6, the J gene TRBJ2-7; 7 bases map to TRBD2. CDR1 SGHDT and CDR2 YYEEEE come from the germline V gene. The CDR3 consists of 14 residues. V shed 0 bases and J 2 bases; nucleotides not matched to a gene: 2. CDR3 in amino acids: CASSLVAGAYEQYF. The CDR3 bases are TGTGCCAGCAGCTTGGTAGCGGGCGCCTACGAGCAGTACTTC.

This clone was observed once. The sample carries other DNA sequences with the same CDR3. As DNA, the CDR3 is TGTGCCAGCAGACGCGGGGGTACTAATGAAAAACTGTTTTTT. Translated: CASRRGGTNEKLFF. The chain has TRBV2 and TRBJ1-4, with a possible D match to TRBD1 (5 bases). CDR1 SNHLY and CDR2 FYNNEI come from the germline V gene. V was cut by 6 bases and J by 2 bases, with 10 bases left in between. The CDR3 consists of 14 residues.

The V and J genes are TRBV5-6 and TRBJ1-1; no reliable D call. Looked up from germline, CDR1 is SGHDT and CDR2 is YYEEEE. The CDR3 is 16 amino acids. V was shortened by 1 base and J by 0 bases, with 13 bases between the two germline ends. The CDR3 nucleotides read TGTGCCAGCAGCTTGCGTGAGAGCATCATGAACACTGAAGCTTTCTTT. Encoded protein: CASSLRESIMNTEAFF.

The chain links TRBV7-2 to TRBJ2-5; TRBD2 matches 11 bases. The V gene end was trimmed by 0 bases and the J gene end by 1 base; junction bases not matched to a gene: 10. This CDR3 is 19 amino acids long. CDR1 SGHTA and CDR2 FQGNSA come from the germline V gene. In nucleotides, the CDR3 is TGTGCCAGCAGCTTAGCGGGGCCGTCTAGCGGGGGGCCCCAAGAGACCCAGTACTTC. As protein: CASSLAGPSSGGPQETQYF.

The chain has TRBV4-1 and TRBJ2-5; 10 bases match TRBD2. V lost 4 bases to trimming and J lost 2 bases; unmatched junction nucleotides: 10. This CDR3 is 17 amino acids long. Germline V CDR1 and CDR2: MGHRA, YSYEKL. The CDR3 sequence is CASSPSSGGPLQETQYF. As DNA, the CDR3 is TGCGCCAGCAGCCCAAGTAGCGGGGGGCCGTTACAAGAGACCCAGTACTTC.

The chain couples TRBV21-1 to TRBJ2-2; TRBD2, as called in the table, went unchecked against the DNA. TRBV21-1 is annotated as a pseudogene. There are 18 residues in the CDR3. The CDR3 nucleotides read TGTGCCAGCAGCAAATCAATTAGCGGGGGCCAGAACACCGGGGAGCTGTTTTTT. Translated: CASSKSISGGQNTGELFF.

Concerning this clone itself: The same CDR3 can be traced to other DNA sequences in this sample. This chain connects TRBV2 to TRBJ1-1; 7 bases fit TRBD1. The CDR3 loop spans 13 amino acids. After removal of 4 bases from V and 2 bases from J, the junction contained 1 base not matched to a gene. Germline assignment: CDR1 SNHLY and CDR2 FYNNEI. CDR3 sequence (DNA): TGTGCCAGCAGTGGACAGGGAAACACTGAAGCTTTCTTT. This translates into CASSGQGNTEAFF. Full variable domain (remainder filled in from reference TRBV2 and TRBJ1-1): EPEVTQTPSHQVTQMGQEVILRCVPISNHLYFYWYRQILGQKVEFLVSFYNNEISEKSEIFDDQFSVERPDGSNFTLKIRSTKLEDSAMYFCASSGQGNTEAFFGQGTRLTVV.

This chain links TRBV11-2 with TRBJ2-4; 10 nucleotides align to TRBD2. J lost 8 bases, V lost 5 bases, and 15 bases had no gene match. The germline gives CDR1 SGHAT, CDR2 FQNNGV. The CDR3 is made up of 17 amino acids. The CDR3 DNA sequence: TGTGCCAGCAGCAAGGGGTCAATAGCGGGGGGCCTGGACATTCAGTACTTC. Its translation is CASSKGSIAGGLDIQYF.

The chain couples TRBV6-5 to TRBJ1-2; no firm D call. Germline V gene lookup returns CDR1 MNHEY and CDR2 SVGAGI. The CDR3 has 14 residues. Trimming removed 0 bases from V and 4 bases from J, with 9 bases in between. This CDR3 reads CASSYSGGVYGYTF. In DNA, the CDR3 is TGTGCCAGCAGTTACTCCGGCGGGGTCTATGGCTACACCTTC.

As concerns this clone: At the DNA level, this CDR3 is encoded by other sequences in the same sample as well. This chain links TRBV30 with TRBJ2-7, with TRBD1 as a possible D gene (5 bases). The CDR3 totals 11 residues. Germline values: CDR1 GTSNPN, CDR2 SVGIG (reference sequence). The V end was cut by 2 bases, the J end by 4 bases, with 6 bases between. The CDR3 coding sequence is TGTGCCTGGAGTAGGGGATACGAGCAGTACTTC. Amino acid sequence: CAWSRGYEQYF.

The chain has TRBV28 and TRBJ1-3; D might be TRBD1 (6 bases). Germline V gene data show CDR1 as MDHEN and CDR2 as SYDVKM. This CDR3 has 16 amino acids. V lost 2 bases and J lost 0, with 11 bases in between. CDR3: CASSLGGMTSGNTIYF. CDR3 nucleotide sequence: TGTGCCAGCAGTTTAGGGGGCATGACCTCTGGAAACACCATATATTTT.

This chain uses TRBV29-1 with TRBJ1-2, with a weak D call TRBD1 (6 bases). The ends were cut back, 4 bases at V and 6 bases at J, with 6 bases in the middle. The CDR3 runs 10 residues. Germline values: CDR1 SQVTM, CDR2 ANQGSEA. DNA of the CDR3: TGCAGCGTTGGGACAGATGGCTACACCTTC. This gives the protein CSVGTDGYTF.

A single count supports this clone. The chain recombines TRBV7-8 with TRBJ1-2; TRBD1 is a possible D gene (6 bases). The length of the CDR3 is 14 residues. The germline V gene encodes CDR1 SGHVS and CDR2 FQNEAQ. The V end lost 7 bases, the J end lost 4 bases, and 16 bases lay between the germline ends. The CDR3 region is CASNPLDRSYGYTF. The CDR3 coding sequence is TGTGCCAGCAACCCACTAGACAGGTCCTATGGCTACACCTTC.

V usage is TRBV18 and J usage is TRBJ2-2; tentatively, D is TRBD1 (7 bases). From germline, CDR1 is KGHSH and CDR2 LQKENI. The CDR3 is made up of 13 amino acids. Trimming shortened V by 6 bases and J by 4 bases, and 9 bases separated the two germline ends. CDR3 DNA sequence: TGTGCCAGCTCGCGGGACAGCACCGGGGAGCTGTTTTTT. Its translation is CASSRDSTGELFF.

CDR3 sequence reads: CASSQELAGGSDTQYF. DNA of the CDR3: TGCGCCAGCAGCCAAGAACTAGCGGGGGGGTCAGATACGCAGTATTTT. This chain links TRBV4-1 with TRBJ2-3; 13 nucleotides align to TRBD2. With 0 bases clipped from V and 4 bases from J, the junction kept 1 base outside the gene matches. CDR1 and CDR2 (germline): MGHRA, YSYEKL. This CDR3 is 16 amino acids long.

The chain is built from TRBV11-2 and TRBJ2-5; 8 nucleotides align to TRBD2. Germline CDR1 SGHAT, CDR2 FQNNGV. Trimming cost V 1 base and J 2 bases; bases outside gene matches: 3. The CDR3 totals 15 residues. DNA of the CDR3: TGTGCCAGCAGCTTAGTAGCGGGGTTACAAGAGACCCAGTACTTC. Translated, it gives CASSLVAGLQETQYF.

This chain links TRBV4-2 with TRBJ1-4; possibly TRBD1 for D (5 bases). In germline, CDR1 is LGHNA, CDR2 YNFKEQ. CDR3 length equals 15 residues. V was pared by 1 base and J by 6 bases, with 12 bases between. The CDR3, as DNA: TGTGCCAGCAGCCAAGGAGCAGGGATTGATGAAAAACTGTTTTTT. It encodes CASSQGAGIDEKLFF.

The chain carries TRBV5-4 and TRBJ2-1, with TRBD2 identical over 10 bases. Per germline, CDR1 SGHNT and CDR2 YYREEE (reference sequence). The CDR3 totals 15 residues. J was trimmed by 8 bases and V by 2 bases; bases with no gene match: 7. The CDR3: CASSFKLAGTDEQFF. CDR3 DNA: TGTGCCAGCAGCTTCAAACTAGCGGGGACGGATGAGCAGTTCTTC.

The V gene is TRBV19, the J gene TRBJ1-2; D is undetermined. V shed 3 bases and J shed 7 bases, with 15 bases lying between them. The CDR3 runs to 14 residues. Germline V CDR1 and CDR2: LNHDA, SQIVND (reference sequence). For the CDR3, the DNA is TGTGCCAGTAGTATGAACGGGATAAAGGGTGGCTACACCTTC. Residues: CASSMNGIKGGYTF.

The chain is built from TRBV5-6 and TRBJ2-2; D gene unclear. Germline CDR1 SGHDT, CDR2 YYEEEE. V lost 3 bases, J lost 0 bases, and 12 bases lay in between. This CDR3 is built from 16 residues. The CDR3 reads CASSSRVLPNTGELFF. CDR3 in DNA: TGTGCCAGCAGCTCCCGGGTCCTTCCGAACACCGGGGAGCTGTTTTTT. Variable domain in full (rest from reference TRBV5-6 and TRBJ2-2): DAGVTQSPTHLIKTRGQQVTLRCSPKSGHDTVSWYQQALGQGPQFIFQYYEEEERQRGNFPDRFSGHQFPNYSSELNVNALLLGDSALYLCASSSRVLPNTGELFFGEGSRLTVL.

This chain joins TRBV10-1 and TRBJ2-3, with a weak D call TRBD1 (6 bases). CDR1 and CDR2 (germline): WNHNN, SYGVQD (reference sequence). CDR3 length: 14 amino acids. Trimming pared 4 bases from V and 4 bases from J, leaving 12 bases between. The CDR3 nucleotides are TGCGCCAGCAGTGGGGCAGGGGTTCCAGATACGCAGTATTTT. It translates to CASSGAGVPDTQYF.

The chain is built from TRBV7-2 and TRBJ2-7; 8 positions match TRBD1. V dropped 2 bases and J dropped 0; count of bases not matched to a gene: 9. CDR1 and CDR2 (germline): SGHTA, FQGNSA. This CDR3 contains 17 residues. DNA for the CDR3: TGTGCCAGCAGCTTACGGGGGACAGGAACTATCTCCTACGAGCAGTACTTC. Translation: CASSLRGTGTISYEQYF. Together with reference TRBV7-2 and TRBJ2-7, the CDR3 gives the full variable domain: GAGVSQSPSNKVTEKGKDVELRCDPISGHTALYWYRQSLGQGLEFLIYFQGNSAPDKSGLPSDRFSAERTGGSVSTLTIQRTQQEDSAVYLCASSLRGTGTISYEQYFGPGTRLTVT.

The chain joins TRBV6-5 to TRBJ1-6; weak D call: TRBD1 (5 bases). V dropped 2 bases and J dropped 8 bases, with 10 bases sitting between them. This CDR3 is built from 14 residues. Germline CDR1 is MNHEY and CDR2 is SVGAGI. CDR3 bases: TGTGCCAGCAGTTACCGCAGGGTAGATTCACCCCTCCACTTT. Protein product: CASSYRRVDSPLHF.

The chain uses TRBV4-1 and TRBJ1-2; weak D call: TRBD1 (5 bases). The CDR3 is 14 residues long. The V gene lost 2 bases and the J gene lost 4 bases, with 11 bases spanning the gap. Germline V gene data show CDR1 as MGHRA and CDR2 as YSYEKL. Written as DNA, the CDR3 is TGCGCCAGCAGCCAACAACAGGCCGTCTATGGCTACACCTTC. Translated: CASSQQQAVYGYTF.